This record covers a single TCR beta chain. The CDR3 is 14 residues long. The V segment lost 6 bases and the J segment 6 bases; nucleotides outside the gene matches: 4. CDR1 is MGHRA and CDR2 is YSYEKL in the germline V gene. These data belong to a study of blood T cell repertoires in COVID-19. Study-level information: Samples of COVID-19 (acute and convalescent) were obtained from the United States, Italy and Spain.

In the authors' workflow: Amplifying reference gene primers gave estimates of nucleated cell counts. The assay was immunoSEQ multiplex PCR, and TCRdb's table has in-frame clones only and misses some. The V and J calls and the clone size are those of that table, but D and trimming were determined from the DNA. The sample has about 320,000 clones; about 87% are singletons. The clonotype was recovered from a woman in her twenties or thirties with COVID-19, enrolled during active disease. V usage is TRBV4-1 and J usage is TRBJ2-2, with 10 nucleotides matching TRBD1. The material sequenced was peripheral blood. The CDR3 sequence is CASRTGTGAGELFF. CDR3 nucleotide sequence: TGCGCCAGCAGAACCGGGACAGGGGCCGGGGAGCTGTTTTTT.